This entry concerns a single T cell receptor beta chain. Study processing details: Scientists estimated how many nucleated cells there were by amplifying reference gene primers. Clones were read by immunoSEQ multiplex PCR, and TCRdb kept only the in-frame ones, dropping some. The V and J calls and clone size were taken over from that table, and D and trimming were inferred from the DNA. The sample gives more than 150,000 clones, about 86% of which show up once; about an eighth is in the top ten. The sample is drawn from a study of blood T cell repertoires in COVID-19. The sample comprised peripheral blood. This TCR was recovered from a man younger than 45 with active or convalescent COVID-19.

DNA for the CDR3: TGTGCCAGCAGCCGAGGGGACAGGGGAGATCAGCCCCAGCATTTT. Translated: CASSRGDRGDQPQHF. The chain has TRBV3-1 (or the pseudogene TRBV3-2) and TRBJ1-5; TRBD1 matches at 10 bases. Germline V CDR1 and CDR2: LGHDT, YNNKEL (reference sequence). The CDR3 extends over 15 amino acids. V was pared by 4 bases and J by 5 bases, with 5 bases of the junction left unmatched.